This T cell receptor (beta chain) was profiled in a study of blood T cell repertoires in COVID-19. Overall study: Some COVID-19 samples were acute and others convalescent; all came from the United States, Italy and Spain. Sample material is recorded as cDNA or gDNA derived from T cells, B-cell-depleted T cells, or PBMCs.

This clone was counted a single time. CDR3 size: 14 residues. Germline assignment: CDR1 SGHKS and CDR2 YYEKEE (reference sequence). V trimming: 2 bases; J trimming: 11 bases; junction bases outside the gene matches: 7. In the original analysis: Nucleated cell number was recorded as an estimate derived from reference gene primer amplification. Assay: immunoSEQ multiplex PCR; the TCRdb copy retains only in-frame clones and omits some. V and J calls and clone size are given by that table; D and trimming were obtained from the DNA. The sample holds under 350,000 clones; more than 85% are singletons and the top ten take 3.6%.

This receptor was obtained from a man between 18 and 35 years old with active or convalescent COVID-19. Input material: peripheral blood. The V call is TRBV5-5, the J call TRBJ1-6; 7 bases line up with TRBD1. For the CDR3, the DNA is TGTGCCAGCAGCTTAACTTACAGGGGAGCACCCCTCCACTTT. Translated, it gives CASSLTYRGAPLHF.